The rows below give T cell receptor beta chains drawn from one sample of a study of T cells after yellow fever vaccination. TCRdb called the 5' RACE reads again in MiXCR, with one record for every CDR3 protein. The table lists roughly 520,000 distinct CDR3 sequences, 21% of them singletons, with around 17% in the top ten. Material: PBMCs, obtained approximately 20 days after the first yellow fever vaccination. These receptors all come from a man aged 18-30 years who received the YFV17D yellow fever vaccine. The CDR3 runs from the conserved cysteine through the conserved F or W. D genes are given only for firm matches. The size entry is marked missing in some rows and otherwise reads once, few, many or a size class.

D gene: .; clone size: .; V gene: TRBV20-1; J gene: TRBJ1-5; CDR3 protein: CSARMGGLIQPQHF; CDR3 DNA: TGCAGTGCTAGGATGGGGGGTTTGATTCAGCCCCAGCATTTT
D gene: TRBD1; clone size: few; V gene: TRBV30; J gene: TRBJ1-2; CDR3 protein: CAWIRGLNYGYTF; CDR3 DNA: TGTGCCTGGATAAGGGGGCTCAACTATGGCTACACCTTC
D gene: .; clone size: few; V gene: TRBV5-1; J gene: TRBJ2-3; CDR3 protein: CASSLASGVADTQYF; CDR3 DNA: TGCGCCAGCAGCTTGGCCTCTGGGGTGGCAGATACGCAGTATTTT
D gene: .; clone size: .; V gene: TRBV30; J gene: TRBJ2-3; CDR3 protein: CAWSGRGRNTQYF; CDR3 DNA: TGTGCCTGGAGTGGTAGGGGCAGGAATACGCAGTATTTT
D gene: .; clone size: many; V gene: TRBV29-1; J gene: TRBJ1-2; CDR3 protein: CSVADYGYTF; CDR3 DNA: TGCAGCGTTGCCGACTATGGCTACACCTTC
D gene: .; clone size: .; V gene: TRBV15; J gene: TRBJ2-2; CDR3 protein: CATSRVWGSNTGELFF; CDR3 DNA: TGTGCCACCAGCAGAGTTTGGGGATCCAACACCGGGGAGCTGTTTTTT
D gene: .; clone size: .; V gene: TRBV11-2; J gene: TRBJ2-1; CDR3 protein: CASSLGLGLDSDEQFF; CDR3 DNA: TGTGCCAGCAGCTTAGGTCTAGGGCTCGATAGCGATGAGCAGTTCTTC
D gene: .; clone size: once; V gene: TRBV29-1; J gene: TRBJ2-7; CDR3 protein: CSVDSGNKNEQYF; CDR3 DNA: TGCAGCGTTGACTCAGGTAACAAGAACGAGCAGTACTTC
D gene: .; clone size: few; V gene: TRBV7-2; J gene: TRBJ2-3; CDR3 protein: CASSLYSGSLADTQYF; CDR3 DNA: TGTGCCAGCAGCTTATATTCGGGGAGCCTCGCAGATACGCAGTATTTT
D gene: .; clone size: .; V gene: TRBV20-1; J gene: TRBJ2-3; CDR3 protein: CSARLPGGTQYF; CDR3 DNA: TGCAGTGCTAGATTACCGGGCGGTACGCAGTATTTT
D gene: .; clone size: .; V gene: TRBV5-4; J gene: TRBJ2-7; CDR3 protein: CASSSRGQGSSYEQYF; CDR3 DNA: TGTGCCAGCAGTTCACGGGGGCAGGGGAGCTCCTACGAGCAGTACTTC
D gene: .; clone size: few; V gene: TRBV4-1; J gene: TRBJ1-1; CDR3 protein: CASSPWRTRDTEAFF; CDR3 DNA: TGCGCCAGCAGCCCCTGGAGGACGCGGGACACTGAAGCTTTCTTT
D gene: TRBD1; clone size: .; V gene: TRBV30; J gene: TRBJ1-6; CDR3 protein: CAWSRDSQDSPLHF; CDR3 DNA: TGTGCCTGGAGCCGGGACAGCCAGGATTCACCCCTCCACTTT
D gene: TRBD2; clone size: many; V gene: TRBV27; J gene: TRBJ2-7; CDR3 protein: CASSPHSGAIYEQYF; CDR3 DNA: TGTGCCAGCAGTCCCCATAGCGGGGCAATCTACGAGCAGTACTTC
D gene: .; clone size: .; V gene: TRBV2; J gene: TRBJ1-5; CDR3 protein: CASSGRPPGSYSNQPQHF; CDR3 DNA: TGTGCCAGCAGTGGACGCCCCCCGGGGTCTTATAGCAATCAGCCCCAGCATTTT
D gene: .; clone size: few; V gene: TRBV15; J gene: TRBJ2-5; CDR3 protein: CATSRESPGAQYF; CDR3 DNA: TGTGCCACCAGCAGAGAATCCCCCGGAGCCCAGTACTTC
D gene: .; clone size: .; V gene: TRBV15; J gene: TRBJ2-5; CDR3 protein: CATSRQGQETQYF; CDR3 DNA: TGTGCCACCAGCAGACAGGGCCAAGAGACCCAGTACTTC
D gene: TRBD1; clone size: few; V gene: TRBV11-2; J gene: TRBJ2-1; CDR3 protein: CASSLRGQKSSYNEQFF; CDR3 DNA: TGTGCCAGCAGCTTAAGGGGGCAGAAGAGCTCCTACAATGAGCAGTTCTTC
D gene: .; clone size: few; V gene: TRBV30; J gene: TRBJ2-7; CDR3 protein: CAWSDRTTKSYEQYF; CDR3 DNA: TGTGCCTGGAGTGACCGGACAACGAAATCCTACGAGCAGTACTTC
D gene: .; clone size: few; V gene: TRBV11-2; J gene: TRBJ2-7; CDR3 protein: CASSLGEEQEQYF; CDR3 DNA: TGTGCCAGCAGCTTAGGGGAAGAGCAGGAGCAGTACTTC
D gene: TRBD1; clone size: few; V gene: TRBV4-3; J gene: TRBJ2-5; CDR3 protein: CASSPGQRGRETQYF; CDR3 DNA: TGCGCCAGCAGCCCGGGTCAAAGGGGGCGAGAGACCCAGTACTTC
D gene: .; clone size: few; V gene: TRBV7-2; J gene: TRBJ2-1; CDR3 protein: CASSFPLGEQFF; CDR3 DNA: TGTGCCAGCAGCTTCCCCCTGGGTGAGCAGTTCTTC
D gene: TRBD2; clone size: .; V gene: TRBV30; J gene: TRBJ2-5; CDR3 protein: CAWSGLAGVQETQYF; CDR3 DNA: TGTGCCTGGAGCGGACTAGCGGGGGTTCAAGAGACCCAGTACTTC
D gene: .; clone size: .; V gene: TRBV5-1; J gene: TRBJ1-1; CDR3 protein: CASSVEVDTEAFF; CDR3 DNA: TGCGCCAGCAGCGTGGAGGTGGACACTGAAGCTTTCTTT
D gene: TRBD1; clone size: few; V gene: TRBV29-1; J gene: TRBJ1-2; CDR3 protein: CSAGTGLNYGYTF; CDR3 DNA: TGCAGCGCCGGGACAGGGTTAAACTATGGCTACACCTTC
D gene: TRBD2; clone size: .; V gene: TRBV7-6; J gene: TRBJ2-3; CDR3 protein: CASSLAGGFVNTQYF; CDR3 DNA: TGTGCCAGCAGCTTAGCGGGGGGGTTCGTGAATACGCAGTATTTT